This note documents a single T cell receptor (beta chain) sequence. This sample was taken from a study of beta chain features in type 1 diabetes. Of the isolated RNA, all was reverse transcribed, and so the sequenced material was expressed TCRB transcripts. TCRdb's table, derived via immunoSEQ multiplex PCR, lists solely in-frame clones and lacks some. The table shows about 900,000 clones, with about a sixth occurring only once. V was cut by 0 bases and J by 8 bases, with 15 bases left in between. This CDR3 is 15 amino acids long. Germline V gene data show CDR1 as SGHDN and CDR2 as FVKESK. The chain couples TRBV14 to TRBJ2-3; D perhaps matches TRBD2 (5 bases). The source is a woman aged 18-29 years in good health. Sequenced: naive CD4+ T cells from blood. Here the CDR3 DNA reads TGTGCCAGCAGCCAAGATTCGGGGTCATCGGGTACGCAGTATTTT. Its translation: CASSQDSGSSGTQYF. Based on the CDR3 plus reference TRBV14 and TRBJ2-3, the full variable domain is EAGVTQFPSHSVIEKGQTVTLRCDPISGHDNLYWYRRVMGKEIKFLLHFVKESKQDESGMPNNRFLAERTGGTYSTLKVQPAELEDSGVYFCASSQDSGSSGTQYFGPGTRLTVL.